These 32 T cell receptor beta chains came from one sample sequenced in a study of blood T cell repertoires in COVID-19. Measured with immunoSEQ multiplex PCR; TCRdb has only the in-frame clones, and not every one. Of about 260,000 clones listed, around 91% were seen once; the top ten hold over 2%. The specimen was PBMCs or T cells enriched from blood (not recorded which). These receptors all come from a woman aged 18-29 years who had recovered from COVID-19.

V and J are TRBV5-1 and TRBJ2-5, with TRBD2 matching over 12 bases. The CDR3 consists of 18 residues. With V trimmed by 4 bases and J by 4 bases, 14 bases remained unmatched. Germline assignment: CDR1 SGHRS and CDR2 YFSETQ. Here the CDR3 reads CASSARQSLGLAGETQYF. The DNA for the CDR3 is TGCGCCAGCAGCGCGCGGCAATCTTTGGGACTAGCGGGAGAGACCCAGTACTTC.

The chain employs TRBV7-9 and TRBJ1-2, with no clear D. V was pared by 4 bases and J by 0 bases, with 6 bases between. Germline values: CDR1 SEHNR, CDR2 FQNEAQ (reference sequence). The CDR3 runs 13 residues. The CDR3 here is CASSSTTNYGYTF. CDR3 in DNA: TGTGCCAGCAGCTCGACAACTAACTATGGCTACACCTTC. The full variable domain, with the rest looked up from reference TRBV7-9 and TRBJ1-2, is DTGVSQNPRHKITKRGQNVTFRCDPISEHNRLYWYRQTLGQGPEFLTYFQNEAQLEKSRLLSDRFSAERPKGSFSTLEIQRTEQGDSAMYLCASSSTTNYGYTFGSGTRLTVV.

This chain links TRBV7-8 with TRBJ2-5; 8 nucleotides line up with TRBD2. Per germline, CDR1 SGHVS and CDR2 FQNEAQ. The junction had 6 bases not matched to a gene; V was cut back by 1 base and J by 5 bases. The CDR3 loop spans 15 amino acids. The CDR3 loop reads CASSLDGGAGETQYF. In DNA form, the CDR3 reads TGTGCCAGCAGCTTAGACGGGGGGGCAGGGGAGACCCAGTACTTC.

The chain is built from TRBV18 and TRBJ2-3, with 9 positions matching TRBD2. Germline CDR1 KGHSH, CDR2 LQKENI. V was pared by 0 bases and J by 1 base, with 2 bases of the junction left unmatched. There are 16 residues in the CDR3. For the CDR3, the DNA is TGTGCCAGCTCACCACCGTTAGCGGGGGGCACAGATACGCAGTATTTT. This gives the protein CASSPPLAGGTDTQYF.

The V and J genes are TRBV5-6 and TRBJ2-7; 9 bases line up with TRBD2. V dropped 3 bases and J dropped 6; count of bases not matched to a gene: 7. The CDR3 has 14 residues. Germline V CDR1 and CDR2: SGHDT, YYEEEE. In nucleotides, the CDR3 is TGTGCCAGCAGCTCGGTCGGGCGGGGGGGCGAGCAGTACTTC. Its protein is CASSSVGRGGEQYF.

The gene calls are TRBV6-6 and TRBJ1-5; 9 bases align to TRBD1. CDR1 and CDR2 (germline): MNHNY, SVGAGI (reference sequence). Germline trimming cut 6 bases from V and 6 bases from J; bases unmatched to any gene: 6. The CDR3 runs 14 residues. The CDR3 bases are TGTGCCAGCAGACCGACAGGGGGAGGTCAGCCCCAGCATTTT. Translation gives CASRPTGGGQPQHF.

The rearrangement links TRBV3-1 (or the pseudogene TRBV3-2) to TRBJ2-1, with 15 positions matching TRBD2. CDR3 length: 20 amino acids. The germline V gene has CDR1 LGHDT and CDR2 YNNKEL (reference sequence). V shed 4 bases, J shed 0 bases, and the junction held 10 bases outside the gene matches. As DNA, the CDR3 is TGTGCCAGCAGCCCTTCGGGACTAGCGGGGGGCCCAAGCTCCTACAATGAGCAGTTCTTC. This translates into CASSPSGLAGGPSSYNEQFF.

The chain carries TRBV11-3 and TRBJ2-1; TRBD1 is a possible D gene (6 bases). V was cut by 0 bases and J by 10 bases, with 7 bases left in between. The CDR3 sequence is 12 residues long. From germline, CDR1 is SGHNT and CDR2 YENEEA. The CDR3 nucleotides are TGTGCCAGCAGCTTAGATGGGGGCGAGCAGTTCTTC. Translating gives CASSLDGGEQFF.

This clone occurred a few times. The chain links TRBV10-1 to TRBJ1-1, with D possibly TRBD1 on 5 matching bases. In germline, CDR1 is WNHNN, CDR2 SYGVQD (reference sequence). This CDR3 comprises 13 residues. Deletions cut 2 bases from V and 3 bases from J, with 7 bases between. CDR3 amino acids: CASSEKGHTEAFF. In DNA form, the CDR3 reads TGCGCCAGCAGTGAGAAGGGGCACACTGAAGCTTTCTTT.

The chain couples TRBV9 to TRBJ2-3, with 12 nucleotides matching TRBD1. The CDR3 sequence is 18 residues long. Germline lookup yields CDR1 SGDLS and CDR2 YYNGEE. The junction had 10 bases not matched to a gene; V was cut back by 4 bases and J by 1 base. In DNA form, the CDR3 reads TGTGCCAGCAGCCCTAGGGACAGGGGGCTCCTCGGCACAGATACGCAGTATTTT. This gives the protein CASSPRDRGLLGTDTQYF.

The chain joins TRBV7-3 to TRBJ1-2; TRBD1 aligns across 8 bases. The V gene end was trimmed by 5 bases and the J gene end by 6 bases; junction bases not matched to a gene: 8. Germline CDR1 SGHTA, CDR2 FQGTGA. The CDR3 is made up of 14 amino acids. The CDR3 region has the DNA TGTGCCAGCAGCCCACGGACAGGGAGCCATGGCTACACCTTC. It codes for CASSPRTGSHGYTF.

The chain is built from TRBV19 and TRBJ1-6; D is ambiguous. The germline V gene encodes CDR1 LNHDA and CDR2 SQIVND (reference sequence). The V gene lost 9 bases and the J gene lost 11 bases, with 20 bases spanning the gap. This CDR3 comprises 14 residues. CDR3 residues: CASHPGGVHPPLHF. The DNA of the CDR3 is TGTGCCAGCCACCCCGGCGGAGTTCATCCACCCCTCCACTTT.

The chain joins TRBV4-1 to TRBJ1-1; 7 positions agree with TRBD1. CDR3 length: 13 residues. CDR1 is MGHRA and CDR2 is YSYEKL in the germline V gene. The V segment lost 8 bases and the J segment 1 base; nucleotides outside the gene matches: 4. In DNA, the CDR3 is TGCGCCAGCGGCGGACAGGCGAACACTGAAGCTTTCTTT. This gives the protein CASGGQANTEAFF.

The chain couples TRBV5-8 to TRBJ2-7, with D possibly TRBD2 on 5 matching bases. CDR1 is SGHTS and CDR2 is YDEGEE in the germline V gene. The CDR3 spans 15 residues. V was clipped by 0 bases and J by 0 bases, with 10 bases between them. The CDR3 here is CASSLVVGLSYEQYF. CDR3 nucleotides: TGTGCCAGCAGCTTGGTTGTAGGACTCTCCTACGAGCAGTACTTC.

The chain combines TRBV18 with TRBJ1-1; TRBD1 aligns across 7 bases. V trimming: 6 bases; J trimming: 5 bases; junction bases outside the gene matches: 12. Germline V lookup: CDR1 KGHSH, CDR2 LQKENI. CDR3 length equals 15 residues. CDR3: CASSRAEGAGTEAFF. DNA for the CDR3: TGTGCCAGCTCCCGCGCCGAGGGGGCAGGAACTGAAGCTTTCTTT.

The chain has TRBV27 and TRBJ1-2; D is unclear. The CDR3 is 14 amino acids. V lost 5 bases and J 8 bases, leaving 18 bases between the germline ends. Germline CDR1 MNHEY, CDR2 SMNVEV (reference sequence). The CDR3 DNA follows: TGTGCCAGCAGTCCCCTACCTTCATTGGGCGGCTACACCTTC. This encodes CASSPLPSLGGYTF.

The J gene is TRBJ1-2, the V gene TRBV12-5; possibly TRBD1 for D (5 bases). The CDR3 has 14 amino acids. V was shortened by 6 bases and J by 5 bases, with 16 bases between the two germline ends. Germline CDR1 is LGHNT and CDR2 is FRNRAP. Here the CDR3 reads CASGPPGTGYGYTF. Written as DNA, the CDR3 is TGTGCTAGTGGCCCCCCGGGGACTGGGTATGGCTACACCTTC.

CDR3 DNA: TGTGCCAGCAGTGAATATAACTCAAATGAGCAGTTCTTC. It encodes CASSEYNSNEQFF. The chain recombines TRBV25-1 with TRBJ2-1; D remains unclear. Per the germline V gene, CDR1 is MGHDK and CDR2 is SYGVNS. With 0 bases removed from V and 7 bases from J, the gap between germline ends came to 7 bases. The CDR3 extends over 13 amino acids.

The chain couples TRBV3-1 (or the pseudogene TRBV3-2) to TRBJ2-3; 7 bases agree with TRBD2. CDR3 length equals 17 residues. CDR1 is LGHDT and CDR2 is YNNKEL in the germline V gene (reference sequence). Trimming cost V 11 bases and J 0 bases; bases outside gene matches: 17. The CDR3 DNA sequence: TGTGCCGGAACCCGGGACTACCATCCCCTCAGCACAGATACGCAGTATTTT. It codes for CAGTRDYHPLSTDTQYF.

The V call is TRBV7-6, the J call TRBJ1-5; possibly TRBD1 for D (5 bases). CDR3 size: 14 residues. Trimming removed 5 bases at V and 1 base at J, with 9 bases between. Germline CDR1 is SGHVS and CDR2 is FNYEAQ. This CDR3 is CASSMGGSNQPQHF. The CDR3, as DNA: TGTGCCAGCAGCATGGGGGGGAGCAATCAGCCCCAGCATTTT.

This chain links TRBV2 with TRBJ2-7, with D uncertain. There are 14 residues in the CDR3. CDR1 is SNHLY and CDR2 is FYNNEI in the germline V gene. V dropped 6 bases and J dropped 0 bases, with 12 bases sitting between them. For the CDR3, the DNA is TGTGCCAGCAGACAGTCCTATAGCTCCTACGAGCAGTACTTC. Protein product: CASRQSYSSYEQYF.

The genes are TRBV19 and TRBJ1-1, with a possible D match to TRBD1 (6 bases). Germline V gene lookup returns CDR1 LNHDA and CDR2 SQIVND (reference sequence). V lost 7 bases to trimming and J lost 2 bases, with 11 bases between them. The CDR3 extends over 13 amino acids. The CDR3 spells CASTGQINTEAFF. For the CDR3, the DNA is TGTGCCAGTACTGGACAGATAAACACTGAAGCTTTCTTT.

The gene calls are TRBV27 and TRBJ1-1, with 8 nucleotides matching TRBD1. CDR1 and CDR2 from the germline V gene are MNHEY and SMNVEV (reference sequence). V gave up 5 bases and J gave up 1 base; unmatched junction bases: 6. This CDR3 has 15 residues. CDR3 region: CASSIDRGGNTEAFF. The CDR3 DNA reads as TGTGCCAGCAGTATAGACAGGGGAGGGAACACTGAAGCTTTCTTT.

The chain employs TRBV5-1 and TRBJ1-2; 9 bases align to TRBD1. The germline CDR1 and CDR2 sequences are SGHRS and YFSETQ. The V gene end was trimmed by 4 bases and the J gene end by 7 bases; junction bases not matched to a gene: 5. This CDR3 has 13 residues. CDR3 residues: CASSRDREGGYTF. In DNA form, the CDR3 reads TGCGCCAGCAGCCGGGACAGGGAAGGTGGCTACACCTTC.

The V and J genes are TRBV7-6 and TRBJ1-1; the match to TRBD1 covers 7 bases. Per the germline V gene, CDR1 is SGHVS and CDR2 is FNYEAQ. The CDR3 has 16 amino acids. The J segment lost 0 bases and the V segment lost 10 bases, leaving 14 bases of the junction unmatched. This CDR3 reads CAIRRDRLRLNTEAFF. The CDR3 DNA sequence: TGTGCCATCAGGAGGGACAGACTGAGATTGAACACTGAAGCTTTCTTT.

The CDR3 sequence is CASSQTGFVYGYTF. The CDR3 DNA sequence: TGTGCCAGCAGCCAAACAGGGTTTGTCTATGGCTACACCTTC. V gene TRBV11-2 combines with J gene TRBJ1-2, with D possibly TRBD1 on 6 matching bases. Looked up from germline, CDR1 is SGHAT and CDR2 is FQNNGV. The V and J ends lost 5 bases and 4 bases respectively, with 14 bases between them. The CDR3 extends over 14 amino acids.

V usage is TRBV4-2 and J usage is TRBJ1-5, with D possibly TRBD1 on 6 matching bases. The CDR3 is 14 residues long. Deletions cut 0 bases from V and 5 bases from J, with 8 bases between. Germline values: CDR1 LGHNA, CDR2 YNFKEQ. CDR3 protein: CASSQDRGDQPQHF. The DNA of the CDR3 is TGTGCCAGCAGCCAAGACAGGGGTGATCAGCCCCAGCATTTT.

The chain combines TRBV28 with TRBJ1-1, with D maybe TRBD1 (5 bases). The CDR3 covers 14 residues. The germline V and J ends were trimmed by 4 bases and 1 base, with 10 bases remaining between them. Germline loops: CDR1 MDHEN, CDR2 SYDVKM. For the CDR3, the DNA is TGTGCCAGCAGTTCTGGGGGGGGGAACACTGAAGCTTTCTTT. It yields the protein CASSSGGGNTEAFF.

This chain uses TRBV3-1 (or the pseudogene TRBV3-2) with TRBJ2-5, with TRBD2 as a possible D gene (5 bases). Trimming pared 0 bases from V and 7 bases from J, leaving 12 bases between. The CDR3 spans 14 residues. CDR1 is LGHDT and CDR2 is YNNKEL in the germline V gene (reference sequence). The CDR3 sequence: CASSQDLVGGTQYF. The CDR3 region has the DNA TGTGCCAGCAGCCAAGATCTCGTCGGAGGGACCCAGTACTTC.

The V call is TRBV19, the J call TRBJ1-1, with D possibly being TRBD1 (6 bases). Germline values: CDR1 LNHDA, CDR2 SQIVND (reference sequence). The V end was cut by 10 bases, the J end by 0 bases, with 21 bases between. CDR3 length equals 16 residues. The CDR3 DNA reads TGTGCCACACGCCAGGGACACACGAACTTGAACACTGAAGCTTTCTTT. Its translation: CATRQGHTNLNTEAFF.

The chain links TRBV10-1 to TRBJ2-3; D may be TRBD2 (5 bases). CDR1 and CDR2 from the germline V gene are WNHNN and SYGVQD (reference sequence). V was shortened by 0 bases and J by 4 bases, with 20 bases between the two germline ends. The CDR3 contains 18 residues. The CDR3 DNA follows: TGCGCCAGCAGTGAGTCGGGTTGGACTGAAGCCGAAGCAGATACGCAGTATTTT. Amino acids: CASSESGWTEAEADTQYF.

This chain connects TRBV9 to TRBJ2-3; tentatively, D is TRBD2 (7 bases). This CDR3 region has 15 residues. Trimming stripped 6 bases from V and 2 bases from J, with 16 bases between. From germline, CDR1 is SGDLS and CDR2 YYNGEE. This CDR3 reads CASTTREGVTDTQYF. The DNA for the CDR3 is TGTGCCAGCACCACCAGGGAGGGGGTCACAGATACGCAGTATTTT.